This TCR beta chain was identified during a study of graft-versus-host responses after intestinal transplantation. For the study at large: Multivisceral, liver-intestinal, or isolated intestinal grafts were transplanted into recipients. After anti-thymocyte globulin induction, recipients took tacrolimus and steroids for 2 to 3 years. General study results and limits: Ileal or blood samples showed some GvH clones first, and such clones were also found in recipient marrow.

Sequencing was performed with immunoSEQ multiplex PCR; in TCRdb, only in-frame clones are kept and a portion is missing. The table records around 120,000 clones, roughly 91% of them present only once. A word on this clone: Its antigen is currently unknown.

V dropped 0 bases and J dropped 6; count of bases not matched to a gene: 4. This CDR3 is 14 amino acids long. Looked up from germline, CDR1 is MGHRA and CDR2 is YSYEKL. The gene calls are TRBV4-1 and TRBJ1-1; TRBD1 agrees at 7 bases. The source is a human donor who received an intestinal transplant. The sample was unstimulated CD4+ T cells sorted from spleen or lymph node cells, taken before intestinal transplant. The CDR3 bases are TGCGCCAGCAGCCAAGATACAGGGGTGGCTGAAGCTTTCTTT. It yields the protein CASSQDTGVAEAFF.